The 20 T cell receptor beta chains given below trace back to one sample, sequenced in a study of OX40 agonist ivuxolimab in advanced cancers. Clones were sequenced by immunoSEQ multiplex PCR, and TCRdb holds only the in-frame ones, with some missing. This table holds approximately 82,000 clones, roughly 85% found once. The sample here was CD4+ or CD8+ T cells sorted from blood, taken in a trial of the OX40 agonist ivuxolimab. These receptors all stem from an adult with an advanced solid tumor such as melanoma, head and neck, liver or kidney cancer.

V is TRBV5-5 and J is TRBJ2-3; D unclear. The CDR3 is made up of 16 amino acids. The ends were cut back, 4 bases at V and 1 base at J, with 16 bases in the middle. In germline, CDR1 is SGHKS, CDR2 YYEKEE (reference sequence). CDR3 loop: CASSTSGRPRTDTQYF. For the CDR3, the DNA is TGTGCCAGCAGCACATCCGGGCGCCCCCGCACAGATACGCAGTATTTT.

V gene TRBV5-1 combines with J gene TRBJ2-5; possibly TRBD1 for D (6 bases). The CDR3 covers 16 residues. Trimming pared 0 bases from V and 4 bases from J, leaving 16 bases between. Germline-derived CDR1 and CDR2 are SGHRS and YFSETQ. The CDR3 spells CASSLEAGVITETQYF. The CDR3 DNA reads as TGCGCCAGCAGCTTGGAGGCAGGGGTGATTACAGAGACCCAGTACTTC.

Written as DNA, the CDR3 is TGTGCCAGCAAACTAGCGGGACAATTCTCAGATACGCAGTATTTT. It encodes CASKLAGQFSDTQYF. This chain connects TRBV2 to TRBJ2-3; 10 bases align to TRBD2. Germline V CDR1 and CDR2: SNHLY, FYNNEI. This CDR3 has 15 residues. The V and J ends lost 7 bases and 4 bases, in that order; junction bases with no gene match: 8.

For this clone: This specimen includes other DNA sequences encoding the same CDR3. The chain's CDR3 is CASSSLAGEETQYF. DNA for the CDR3: TGTGCCAGCAGTTCTCTTGCGGGAGAAGAGACCCAGTACTTC. J is TRBJ2-5 and V is TRBV27; 7 bases agree with TRBD2. Trimming at V came to 4 bases and at J to 3 bases, leaving 5 bases not matched to a gene. Germline V gene lookup returns CDR1 MNHEY and CDR2 SMNVEV (reference sequence). The CDR3 is 14 amino acids.

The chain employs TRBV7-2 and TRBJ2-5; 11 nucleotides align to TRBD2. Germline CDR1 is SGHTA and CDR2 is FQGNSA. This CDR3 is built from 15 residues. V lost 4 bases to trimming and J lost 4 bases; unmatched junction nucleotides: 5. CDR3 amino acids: CASSSTSGRLETQYF. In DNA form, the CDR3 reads TGTGCCAGCAGCTCAACTAGCGGGAGATTAGAGACCCAGTACTTC. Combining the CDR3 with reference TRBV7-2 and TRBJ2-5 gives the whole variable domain GAGVSQSPSNKVTEKGKDVELRCDPISGHTALYWYRQSLGQGLEFLIYFQGNSAPDKSGLPSDRFSAERTGGSVSTLTIQRTQQEDSAVYLCASSSTSGRLETQYFGPGTRLLVL.

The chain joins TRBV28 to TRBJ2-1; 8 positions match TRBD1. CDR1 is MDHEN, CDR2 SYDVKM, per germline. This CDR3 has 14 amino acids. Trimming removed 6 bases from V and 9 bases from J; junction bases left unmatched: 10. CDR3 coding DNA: TGTGCCAGCAGGCGACAGGGGATCGGCTCTGAGCAGTTCTTC. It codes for CASRRQGIGSEQFF.

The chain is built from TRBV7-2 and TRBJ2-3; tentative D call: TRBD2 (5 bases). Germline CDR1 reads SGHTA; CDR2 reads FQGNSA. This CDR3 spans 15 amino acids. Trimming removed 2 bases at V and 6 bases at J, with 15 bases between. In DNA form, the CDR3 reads TGTGCCAGCAGCTTATATCTGAGGGAATCGGATACGCAGTATTTT. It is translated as CASSLYLRESDTQYF.

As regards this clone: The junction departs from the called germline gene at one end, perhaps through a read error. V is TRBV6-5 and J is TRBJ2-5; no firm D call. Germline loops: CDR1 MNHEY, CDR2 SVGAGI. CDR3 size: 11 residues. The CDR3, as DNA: TGTGCCAGCGGTTACGGAGAGACCCAGTACTTC. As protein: CASGYGETQYF.

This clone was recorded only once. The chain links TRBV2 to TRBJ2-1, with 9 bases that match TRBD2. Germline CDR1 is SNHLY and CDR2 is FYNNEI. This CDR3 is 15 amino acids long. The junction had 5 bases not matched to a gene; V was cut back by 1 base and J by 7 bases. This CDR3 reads CASSEVAGVWNEQFF. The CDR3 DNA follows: TGTGCCAGCAGTGAAGTAGCGGGAGTATGGAATGAGCAGTTCTTC.

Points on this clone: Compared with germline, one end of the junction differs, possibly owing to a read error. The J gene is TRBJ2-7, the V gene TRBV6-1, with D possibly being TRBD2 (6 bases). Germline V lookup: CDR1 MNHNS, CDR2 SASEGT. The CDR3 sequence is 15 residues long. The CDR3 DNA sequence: TGTGCCAGCAACCTGAGCGGGCAGGGCTCCCACGAGCAGTACTTC. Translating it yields CASNLSGQGSHEQYF.

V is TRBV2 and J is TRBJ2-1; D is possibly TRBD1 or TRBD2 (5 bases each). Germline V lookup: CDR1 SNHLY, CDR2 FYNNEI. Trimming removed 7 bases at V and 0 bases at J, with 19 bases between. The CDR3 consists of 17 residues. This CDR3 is CASTQLWGLSSYNEQFF. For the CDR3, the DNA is TGTGCCAGCACCCAACTTTGGGGGTTAAGCTCCTACAATGAGCAGTTCTTC.

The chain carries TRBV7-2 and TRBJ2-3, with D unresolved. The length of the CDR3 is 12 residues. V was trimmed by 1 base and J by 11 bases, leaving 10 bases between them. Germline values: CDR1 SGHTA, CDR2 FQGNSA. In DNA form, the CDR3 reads TGTGCCAGCAGCTTAGAACGGGCCGGGCAGTATTTT. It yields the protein CASSLERAGQYF.

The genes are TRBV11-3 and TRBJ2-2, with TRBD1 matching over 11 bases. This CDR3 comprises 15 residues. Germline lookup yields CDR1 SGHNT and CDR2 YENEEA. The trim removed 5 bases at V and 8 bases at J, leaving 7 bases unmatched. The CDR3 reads CASSTGTGGAGELFF. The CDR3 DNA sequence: TGTGCCAGCAGCACCGGGACAGGGGGAGCGGGGGAGCTGTTTTTT.

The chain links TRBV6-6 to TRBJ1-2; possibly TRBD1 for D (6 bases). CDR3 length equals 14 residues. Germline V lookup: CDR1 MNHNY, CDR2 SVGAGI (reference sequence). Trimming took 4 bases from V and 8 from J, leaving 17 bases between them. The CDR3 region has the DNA TGTGCCAGCAGTTGGGGCGGGGGCGACGGAGGCTACACCTTC. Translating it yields CASSWGGGDGGYTF.

CDR3 sequence reads: CASKEGGAYNEQFF. In nucleotides, the CDR3 is TGTGCCAGCAAGGAAGGGGGGGCCTACAATGAGCAGTTCTTC. This chain uses TRBV6-5 with TRBJ2-1; possibly TRBD2 for D (7 bases). The CDR3 runs 14 residues. Trimming took off 7 bases at V and 2 bases at J, with 12 bases between the two ends. Germline CDR1 and CDR2: MNHEY and SVGAGI.

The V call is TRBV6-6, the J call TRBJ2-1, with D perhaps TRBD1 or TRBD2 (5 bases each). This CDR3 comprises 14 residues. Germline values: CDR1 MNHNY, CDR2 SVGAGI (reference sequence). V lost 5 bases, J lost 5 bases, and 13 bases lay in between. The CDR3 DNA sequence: TGTGCCAGCAGTCACGGGACGGTAAACAATGAGCAGTTCTTC. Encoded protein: CASSHGTVNNEQFF.

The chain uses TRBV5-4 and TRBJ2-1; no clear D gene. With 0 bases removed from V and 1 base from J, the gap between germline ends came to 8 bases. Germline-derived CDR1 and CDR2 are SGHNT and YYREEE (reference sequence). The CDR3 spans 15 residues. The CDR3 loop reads CASSLGSISYNEQFF. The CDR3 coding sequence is TGTGCCAGCAGCTTGGGTTCTATTTCCTACAATGAGCAGTTCTTC.

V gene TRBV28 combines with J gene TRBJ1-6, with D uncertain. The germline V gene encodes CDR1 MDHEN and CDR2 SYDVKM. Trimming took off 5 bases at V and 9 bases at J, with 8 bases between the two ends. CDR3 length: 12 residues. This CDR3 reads CASSPNASPLHF. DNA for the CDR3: TGTGCCAGCAGTCCGAACGCTTCACCCCTCCACTTT. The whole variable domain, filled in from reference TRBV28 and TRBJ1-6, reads DVKVTQSSRYLVKRTGEKVFLECVQDMDHENMFWYRQDPGLGLRLIYFSYDVKMKEKGDIPEGYSVSREKKERFSLILESASTNQTSMYLCASSPNASPLHFGNGTRLTVT.

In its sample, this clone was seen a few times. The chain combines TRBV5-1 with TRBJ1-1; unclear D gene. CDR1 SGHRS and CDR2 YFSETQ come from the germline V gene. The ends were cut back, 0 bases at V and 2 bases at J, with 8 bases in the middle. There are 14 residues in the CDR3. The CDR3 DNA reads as TGCGCCAGCAGCTTGGAAAGCAGAAACACTGAAGCTTTCTTT. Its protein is CASSLESRNTEAFF.

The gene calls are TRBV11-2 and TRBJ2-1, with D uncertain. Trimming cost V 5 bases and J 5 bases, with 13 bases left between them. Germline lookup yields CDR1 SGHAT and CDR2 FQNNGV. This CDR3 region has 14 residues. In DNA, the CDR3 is TGTGCCAGCAGCCTCGGAACAGCAAACAATGAGCAGTTCTTC. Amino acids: CASSLGTANNEQFF.